This T cell receptor (beta chain) was sequenced for a study of cytomegalovirus exposure and HLA in healthy donors. The study's findings and limits: Confirmation was obtained in vitro that three CMV-associated chains are specific for CMV antigens. Most observed TCR sequences were rare, whereas some public TCRs were detected in many donors. The authors listed approximately 150 TCR beta chains as cytomegalovirus-associated. According to a later analysis, TCR clusters from the first cohort tended to co-occur in the 120 or so validation repertoires.

Some clones are missing from TCRdb's copy, which holds only in-frame ones; the method was immunoSEQ multiplex PCR. This sample has 220,000 or so clones; over 70% occur once, and the top ten carry around 15%. Germline CDR1 and CDR2: SNHLY and FYNNEI. This CDR3 comprises 14 residues. Trimming pared 1 base from V and 1 base from J, leaving 4 bases between. As to this clone: Its antigen remains unidentified.

Sequenced sample: PBMCs. This receptor was obtained from a woman aged 30 to 39 in good health and CMV-seropositive. This chain joins TRBV2 and TRBJ2-2, with D unresolved. CDR3 amino acids: CASSEVRNTGELFF. DNA for the CDR3: TGTGCCAGCAGTGAAGTTAGGAACACCGGGGAGCTGTTTTTT.